This passage covers 24 T cell receptor beta chains from one sample sequenced in a study of blood T cell repertoires in COVID-19. Clones were read by immunoSEQ multiplex PCR, and TCRdb kept only the in-frame ones, dropping some. Seen here are tens of thousands of clones, more than 75% observed once, and the top ten hold 5.2%. The sample taken for sequencing was peripheral blood. The source of these receptors is a man in his fifties with active COVID-19.

This chain uses TRBV7-8 with TRBJ2-5; D gene uncertain. From germline, CDR1 is SGHVS and CDR2 FQNEAQ. This CDR3 has 11 residues. Trimming removed 5 bases from V and 5 bases from J, with 6 bases in between. The CDR3 DNA is TGTGCCAGCAGCCCCAGGGAGACCCAGTACTTC. Its protein product is CASSPRETQYF.

This clone occurred once. The chain recombines TRBV7-8 with TRBJ1-1; 7 positions match TRBD1. The germline V gene has CDR1 SGHVS and CDR2 FQNEAQ. The trim removed 5 bases at V and 1 base at J, leaving 4 bases unmatched. This CDR3 is built from 14 residues. CDR3 coding DNA: TGTGCCAGCAGCCCCAGGACAGGGAACACTGAAGCTTTCTTT. Its translation: CASSPRTGNTEAFF.

This chain joins TRBV18 and TRBJ2-1, with no clear D. Trimming removed 2 bases at V and 5 bases at J, with 10 bases between. This CDR3 has 14 residues. Germline V gene sequence: CDR1 KGHSH, CDR2 LQKENI. In DNA form, the CDR3 reads TGTGCCAGCTCACCAGATATCGGAGACAATGAGCAGTTCTTC. The encoded protein is CASSPDIGDNEQFF.

V is TRBV7-2 and J is TRBJ2-5; no clear D. The CDR3 has 11 residues. Germline CDR1 is SGHTA and CDR2 is FQGNSA. V gave up 7 bases and J gave up 2 bases, with 5 bases separating them. The chain's CDR3 is CASMRQETQYF. In DNA form, the CDR3 reads TGTGCCAGCATGCGGCAAGAGACCCAGTACTTC.

The rearrangement links TRBV7-9 to TRBJ2-7; TRBD2 agrees at 13 bases. From germline, CDR1 is SEHNR and CDR2 FQNEAQ (reference sequence). Germline trimming cut 4 bases from V and 5 bases from J; bases unmatched to any gene: 5. CDR3 length: 15 amino acids. The CDR3 DNA reads TGTGCCAGCAGCTATAGGACTAGCGGGAGAGACGAGCAGTACTTC. Translation gives CASSYRTSGRDEQYF.

The chain recombines TRBV2 with TRBJ2-3, with D hard to call. Trimming left V 6 bases short and J 5 bases short, with 12 bases between. CDR1 and CDR2 (germline): SNHLY, FYNNEI. The CDR3 length is 13 residues. In DNA form, the CDR3 reads TGTGCCAGCAGCTTCCGCGGCCGAGATACGCAGTATTTT. It is translated as CASSFRGRDTQYF.

V usage is TRBV18 and J usage is TRBJ1-5, with D maybe TRBD1 (6 bases). CDR3 length equals 14 residues. CDR1 is KGHSH, CDR2 LQKENI, per germline. With 3 bases removed from V and 4 bases from J, the gap between germline ends came to 10 bases. CDR3 DNA: TGTGCCAGCTCACCCGGACAGAAGAATCAGCCCCAGCATTTT. Its protein is CASSPGQKNQPQHF.

This clone was seen once. The chain employs TRBV6-6 and TRBJ2-7; 8 bases agree with TRBD1. Germline V lookup: CDR1 MNHNY, CDR2 SVGAGI (reference sequence). CDR3 size: 12 residues. The V gene end was trimmed by 9 bases and the J gene end by 5 bases; junction bases not matched to a gene: 6. Here the CDR3 reads CASGQGVDEQYF. Written as DNA, the CDR3 is TGTGCCAGTGGACAGGGAGTCGACGAGCAGTACTTC.

The chain joins TRBV19 to TRBJ2-5, with D perhaps TRBD1 (6 bases). Germline V CDR1 and CDR2: LNHDA, SQIVND (reference sequence). The CDR3 spans 12 residues. Trimming shortened V by 4 bases and J by 5 bases, and 8 bases separated the two germline ends. DNA of the CDR3: TGTGCCAGTAGTACCCAGGGGGAGACCCAGTACTTC. Translation: CASSTQGETQYF.

The J gene is TRBJ2-5, the V gene TRBV19; 7 bases are a match to TRBD1. Germline lookup yields CDR1 LNHDA and CDR2 SQIVND (reference sequence). CDR3 length: 16 amino acids. V dropped 3 bases and J dropped 0; count of bases not matched to a gene: 7. This CDR3 is CASSIVGDRNQETQYF. In DNA, the CDR3 is TGTGCCAGTAGTATCGTAGGGGACAGAAACCAAGAGACCCAGTACTTC.

The chain couples TRBV5-6 to TRBJ2-7; maybe TRBD1 (5 bases). This CDR3 has 15 residues. V was shortened by 0 bases and J by 7 bases, with 17 bases between the two germline ends. CDR1 is SGHDT, CDR2 YYEEEE, per germline. CDR3 sequence reads: CASSLETGAVGEQYF. For the CDR3, the DNA is TGTGCCAGCAGCTTGGAGACTGGGGCCGTGGGAGAGCAGTACTTC.

This clone was counted a few times. The chain is built from TRBV6-5 and TRBJ2-3; TRBD2 matches 13 bases. The CDR3 is 15 amino acids. Germline CDR1 and CDR2: MNHEY and SVGAGI. V was clipped by 5 bases and J by 8 bases; unmatched bases: 7. CDR3 bases: TGTGCCAGCAGTCCGGGACTAGCGGGGTCCGGTACGCAGTATTTT. Its translation: CASSPGLAGSGTQYF.

Only a few counts were recorded for this clone. The junction departs from the called germline gene at one end, perhaps through a read error. The J gene is TRBJ2-5, the V gene TRBV7-3; 7 nucleotides agree with TRBD1. Germline lookup yields CDR1 SGHTA and CDR2 FQGTGA. The CDR3 extends over 15 amino acids. DNA for the CDR3: TGTGCCAGCAGCCTAACAGGGGCTCAGGCGGAGACCCAGTACTTC. Translation gives CASSLTGAQAETQYF.

The genes are TRBV16 and TRBJ2-7; 7 bases fit TRBD1. J was trimmed by 6 bases and V by 4 bases; bases with no gene match: 3. Germline V gene sequence: CDR1 KGHSY, CDR2 FQNENV. This CDR3 comprises 12 residues. The CDR3 here is CASSPQGTEQYF. The CDR3 coding sequence is TGTGCCAGCAGCCCACAGGGGACCGAGCAGTACTTC.

This clone was observed a handful of times. The CDR3 region has the DNA TGCAGCGTTGAGTTCGTCTCAGAAGGGGGTTTGGGAAACACCATATATTTT. Protein: CSVEFVSEGGLGNTIYF. The rearrangement uses TRBV29-1 and TRBJ1-3, with D tentatively TRBD1 (6 bases). CDR1 is SQVTM and CDR2 is ANQGSEA in the germline V gene. CDR3 size: 17 residues. Trimming cost V 3 bases and J 4 bases, with 22 bases left between them.

The chain has TRBV24-1 and TRBJ2-3; 11 bases are shared with TRBD2. Germline V lookup: CDR1 KGHDR, CDR2 SFDVKD. After removal of 6 bases from V and 0 bases from J, the junction contained 10 bases not matched to a gene. This CDR3 contains 18 residues. The CDR3 sequence is CATSRTIAGGASTDTQYF. In DNA, the CDR3 is TGTGCCACCAGTAGGACGATAGCGGGAGGGGCTAGCACAGATACGCAGTATTTT.

The chain links TRBV12-3 or TRBV12-4 to TRBJ2-1, with 7 bases matching TRBD2. J was trimmed by 13 bases and V by 5 bases; bases with no gene match: 11. The CDR3 sequence is 13 residues long. The CDR3 DNA is TGTGCCAGCAGTCAGAGTTCGGGGGGTGGACAGTTCTTC. This encodes CASSQSSGGGQFF.

The chain joins TRBV5-1 to TRBJ2-1; 12 bases map to TRBD2. CDR3 length: 15 residues. The V gene end was trimmed by 6 bases and the J gene end by 5 bases; junction bases not matched to a gene: 6. The germline V gene has CDR1 SGHRS and CDR2 YFSETQ. CDR3 loop: CASNGLAGPNNEQFF. CDR3 nucleotide sequence: TGCGCCAGCAATGGACTAGCGGGACCTAACAATGAGCAGTTCTTC.

This chain uses TRBV7-9 with TRBJ2-3; TRBD2 is a possible D gene (6 bases). The CDR3 runs to 14 residues. V lost 4 bases and J 2 bases, leaving 10 bases between the germline ends. Germline V gene sequence: CDR1 SEHNR, CDR2 FQNEAQ (reference sequence). The CDR3 DNA is TGTGCCAGCAGCTGGGGGACTGACACAGATACGCAGTATTTT. Translated: CASSWGTDTDTQYF.

This sequence joins TRBV4-1 and TRBJ1-3; D is perhaps TRBD1 (5 bases). The germline V gene encodes CDR1 MGHRA and CDR2 YSYEKL. V was pared by 4 bases and J by 4 bases, with 11 bases between. The CDR3 runs to 14 residues. CDR3 DNA sequence: TGCGCCAGCAGCCTTTCGACAGTCGGAAACACCATATATTTT. Protein product: CASSLSTVGNTIYF.

This chain links TRBV4-2 with TRBJ2-5; TRBD2 matches at 14 bases. CDR3 length: 17 amino acids. V shed 3 bases, J shed 4 bases, and the junction held 7 bases outside the gene matches. Germline loops: CDR1 LGHNA, CDR2 YNFKEQ. DNA for the CDR3: TGTGCCAGCAGCCAGCCGGGACTAGCGGGAGAAGGAGAGACCCAGTACTTC. Its translation is CASSQPGLAGEGETQYF.

The chain uses TRBV6-5 and TRBJ2-1; no definite D call. This CDR3 has 15 residues. Between the trimmed V and J ends, which lost 6 bases and 7 bases, there was a span of 19 bases. Germline V CDR1 and CDR2: MNHEY, SVGAGI. The CDR3 region has the DNA TGTGCCAGCAGACGACGGTCTGGCAGGTTAAATGAGCAGTTCTTC. This gives the protein CASRRRSGRLNEQFF.

The rearrangement joins TRBV5-1 to TRBJ2-1; a weak D match, TRBD2 (5 bases). V lost 4 bases to trimming and J lost 8 bases, with 19 bases between them. There are 15 residues in the CDR3. Germline CDR1 is SGHRS and CDR2 is YFSETQ. The CDR3 loop reads CASSLGVSPLDEQFF. CDR3 DNA sequence: TGCGCCAGCAGCCTCGGGGTCTCCCCCCTAGATGAGCAGTTCTTC.

The chain uses TRBV18 and TRBJ2-7; 7 bases agree with TRBD1. J gave up 0 bases and V 7 bases, and 3 bases lay outside the gene matches. The V gene's germline CDR1 is KGHSH and CDR2 LQKENI. The CDR3 consists of 13 residues. The CDR3 bases are TGTGCCAGCTTGACAGGGCTCTCCTACGAGCAGTACTTC. The encoded protein is CASLTGLSYEQYF.